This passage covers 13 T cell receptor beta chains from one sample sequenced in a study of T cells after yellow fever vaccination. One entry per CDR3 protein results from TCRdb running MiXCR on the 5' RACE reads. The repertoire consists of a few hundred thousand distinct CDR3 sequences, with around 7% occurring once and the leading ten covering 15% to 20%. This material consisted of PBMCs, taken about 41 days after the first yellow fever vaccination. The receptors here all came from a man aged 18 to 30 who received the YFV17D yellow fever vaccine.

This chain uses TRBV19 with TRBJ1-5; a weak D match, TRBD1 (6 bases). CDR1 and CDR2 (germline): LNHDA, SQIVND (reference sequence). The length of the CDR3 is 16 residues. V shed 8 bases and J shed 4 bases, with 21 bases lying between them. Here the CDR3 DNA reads TGTGCCAGTGGGACCGACGTGACAGGCCTAAATCAGCCCCAGCATTTT. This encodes CASGTDVTGLNQPQHF. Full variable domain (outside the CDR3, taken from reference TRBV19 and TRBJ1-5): DGGITQSPKYLFRKEGQNVTLSCEQNLNHDAMYWYRQDPGQGLRLIYYSQIVNDFQKGDIAEGYSVSREKKESFPLTVTSAQKNPTAFYLCASGTDVTGLNQPQHFGDGTRLSIL.

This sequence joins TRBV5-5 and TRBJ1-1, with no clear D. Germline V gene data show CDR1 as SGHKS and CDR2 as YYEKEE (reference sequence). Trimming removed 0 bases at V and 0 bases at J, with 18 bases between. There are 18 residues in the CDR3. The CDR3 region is CASSLVPRSSGVNTEAFF. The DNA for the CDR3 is TGTGCCAGCAGCTTGGTACCTCGATCGTCAGGAGTGAACACTGAAGCTTTCTTT.

The CDR3 reads CASSLGPLSGNTEAFF. DNA of the CDR3: TGTGCCAGCAGCTTAGGTCCTCTCAGTGGGAACACTGAAGCTTTCTTT. J is TRBJ1-1 and V is TRBV7-2; D unclear. Germline values: CDR1 SGHTA, CDR2 FQGNSA. The CDR3 is made up of 16 amino acids. V lost 1 base and J 1 base, leaving 13 bases between the germline ends.

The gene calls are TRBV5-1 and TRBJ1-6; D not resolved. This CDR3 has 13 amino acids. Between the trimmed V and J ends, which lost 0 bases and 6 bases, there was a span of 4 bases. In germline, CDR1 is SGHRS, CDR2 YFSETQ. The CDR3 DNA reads TGCGCCAGCAGCTTGGGCAGTAATTCACCCCTCCACTTT. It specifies CASSLGSNSPLHF.

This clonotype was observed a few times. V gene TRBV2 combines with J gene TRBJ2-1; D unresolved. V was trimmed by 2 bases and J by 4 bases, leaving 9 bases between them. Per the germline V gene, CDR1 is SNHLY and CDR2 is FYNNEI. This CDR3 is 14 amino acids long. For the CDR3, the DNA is TGTGCCAGCAGTGAATCGGAGAAATACAATGAGCAGTTCTTC. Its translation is CASSESEKYNEQFF.

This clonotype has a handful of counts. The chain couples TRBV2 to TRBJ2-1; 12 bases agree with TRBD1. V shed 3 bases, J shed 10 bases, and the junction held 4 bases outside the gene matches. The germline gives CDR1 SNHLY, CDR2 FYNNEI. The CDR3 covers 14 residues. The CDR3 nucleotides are TGTGCCAGCAGTGAGGGGACAGGGGGCATCGAGCAGTTCTTC. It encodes CASSEGTGGIEQFF.

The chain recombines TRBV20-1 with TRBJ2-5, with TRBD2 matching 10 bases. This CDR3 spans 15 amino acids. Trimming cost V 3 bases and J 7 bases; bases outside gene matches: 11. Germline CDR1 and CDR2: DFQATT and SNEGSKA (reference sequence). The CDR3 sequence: CSASSASGGRPTQYF. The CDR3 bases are TGCAGTGCTAGCAGTGCTAGCGGGGGCCGCCCGACCCAGTACTTC.

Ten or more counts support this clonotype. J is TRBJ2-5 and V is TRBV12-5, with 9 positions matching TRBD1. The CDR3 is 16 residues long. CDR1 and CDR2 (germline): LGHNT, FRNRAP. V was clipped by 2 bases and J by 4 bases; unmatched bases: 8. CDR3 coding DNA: TGTGCTAGTGGTTTGTTGGATACAGGGGGCCGAGAGACCCAGTACTTC. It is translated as CASGLLDTGGRETQYF.

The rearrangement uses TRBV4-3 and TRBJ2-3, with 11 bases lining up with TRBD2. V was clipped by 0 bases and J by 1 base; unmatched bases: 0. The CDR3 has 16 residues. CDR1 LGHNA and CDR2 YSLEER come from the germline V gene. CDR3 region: CASSQELAGGTDTQYF. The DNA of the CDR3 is TGCGCCAGCAGCCAAGAACTAGCGGGGGGCACAGATACGCAGTATTTT.

For the CDR3, the DNA is TGTGCCAGCAGCGGACGCGGACAGCTGAACACTGAAGCTTTCTTT. It specifies CASSGRGQLNTEAFF. The chain uses TRBV9 and TRBJ1-1; possibly TRBD1 for D (6 bases). The ends were cut back, 3 bases at V and 0 bases at J, with 12 bases in the middle. Germline CDR1 reads SGDLS; CDR2 reads YYNGEE. CDR3 size: 15 residues. The full variable domain, with the rest looked up from reference TRBV9 and TRBJ1-1, is DSGVTQTPKHLITATGQRVTLRCSPRSGDLSVYWYQQSLDQGLQFLIQYYNGEERAKGNILERFSAQQFPDLHSELNLSSLELGDSALYFCASSGRGQLNTEAFFGQGTRLTVV.

CDR3 nucleotides: TGCAGTGCTCTCGTGGGCGGGACAGAACGGTATTTT. Protein sequence: CSALVGGTERYF. The chain uses TRBV20-1 and TRBJ2-3, with a weak D call TRBD1 (7 bases). V lost 5 bases and J 14 bases, leaving 20 bases between the germline ends. There are 12 residues in the CDR3. The germline V gene encodes CDR1 DFQATT and CDR2 SNEGSKA (reference sequence).

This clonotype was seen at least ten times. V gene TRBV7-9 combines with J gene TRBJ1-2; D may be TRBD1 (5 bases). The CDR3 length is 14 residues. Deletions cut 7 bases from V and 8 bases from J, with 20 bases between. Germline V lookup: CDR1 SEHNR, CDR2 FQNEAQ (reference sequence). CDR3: CASTITGTLGGYTF. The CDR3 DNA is TGTGCCAGCACCATCACCGGGACCTTAGGCGGCTACACCTTC.

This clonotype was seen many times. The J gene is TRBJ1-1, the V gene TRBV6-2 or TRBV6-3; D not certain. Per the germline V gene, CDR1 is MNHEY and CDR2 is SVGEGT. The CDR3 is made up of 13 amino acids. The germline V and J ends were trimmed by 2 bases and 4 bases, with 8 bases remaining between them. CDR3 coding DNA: TGTGCCAGCAGTTACGGGCAGGCCACTGAAGCTTTCTTT. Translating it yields CASSYGQATEAFF.